This T cell receptor beta chain is drawn from a study of blood T cells in healthy people across ages. Study-wide background: About one barcoded beta molecule per two T cells came from capture by template switching. Study conclusions and caveats: Naive CD4+ cells and diversity were both higher in long-lived donors than in aged donors. PBMCs went unsorted, and a conclusive naive versus antigen-experienced comparison was therefore prevented.

For the second PCR, which ran for about 6 to 12 cycles, a sample-barcoded 5' primer and a J-beta primer mix were used. Each of the cDNA molecules was tagged by a template-switch adaptor with 12 random nucleotides. TCRdb redid the calling of the 5' RACE reads with MiXCR, one entry per CDR3 protein. This sample has 450,000 to 700,000 distinct CDR3 sequences; 25% to 30% occur once, and the top ten carry approximately 18%. This CDR3 region has 14 residues. From germline, CDR1 is MNHEY and CDR2 SVGEGT. V dropped 6 bases and J dropped 13; count of bases not matched to a gene: 14. For this clonotype: What it recognizes is unknown.

This sequence joins TRBV6-2 or TRBV6-3 and TRBJ2-4, with 8 bases fitting TRBD1. The source material was blood. This TCR derives from a woman aged 65 to 85 in good health. The CDR3 loop reads CASSPAGQGAAQYF. In nucleotides, the CDR3 is TGTGCCAGCAGCCCCGCTGGACAGGGAGCCGCCCAGTACTTC.